What follows are 14 T cell receptor beta chains derived from one specimen sequenced in a study of spatial heterogeneity in lung cancer. Time point noted: sample taken at primary tumor resection. Tumor, nontumor lung or frozen PBMC supplied whole RNA, sequenced without sorting. A single record per CDR3 protein comes from TCRdb applying MiXCR to the 5' RACE reads. There are approximately 14,000 distinct CDR3 sequences in the sample; 11% occur only once, and 34% lies in the top ten. Sequences were derived from PBMCs, sampled at surgery. These receptors were taken from a female donor with early-stage non-small cell lung cancer.

This clonotype was observed at least ten times. V gene TRBV6-5 combines with J gene TRBJ2-1, with a possible D match to TRBD2 (6 bases). Per the germline V gene, CDR1 is MNHEY and CDR2 is SVGAGI. V was shortened by 6 bases and J by 6 bases, with 18 bases between the two germline ends. The CDR3 runs 15 residues. The chain's CDR3 is CASSPLRNGGNEQFF. CDR3 DNA: TGTGCCAGCAGCCCGCTCAGGAACGGGGGCAATGAGCAGTTCTTC.

This clonotype came up many times. The genes are TRBV11-1 and TRBJ2-7; 11 bases line up with TRBD2. Germline values: CDR1 SGHAT, CDR2 FQDESV (reference sequence). V was pared by 5 bases and J by 6 bases, with 9 bases of the junction left unmatched. The CDR3 runs 15 residues. The CDR3, as DNA: TGTGCCAGCAGCACCATAGCGGGGGGGCCCAGCGAGCAGTACTTC. The encoded protein is CASSTIAGGPSEQYF.

In this sample, this clonotype turned up many times. This rearrangement joins TRBV5-6 to TRBJ1-2, with 11 bases fitting TRBD1. The CDR3 has 15 residues. Trimming at V came to 4 bases and at J to 4 bases, leaving 6 bases not matched to a gene. The germline V gene has CDR1 SGHDT and CDR2 YYEEEE. CDR3 in DNA: TGTGCCAGCAGCAGCACCGGGACAGGGGGCTATGGCTACACCTTC. It translates to CASSSTGTGGYGYTF.

DNA for the CDR3: TGTGCCAGCAGTTTCCGCCCAGATACGCAGTATTTT. Protein product: CASSFRPDTQYF. This sequence joins TRBV28 and TRBJ2-3; D remains ambiguous. CDR1 and CDR2 from the germline V gene are MDHEN and SYDVKM. The germline V and J ends were trimmed by 3 bases and 4 bases, with 5 bases remaining between them. This CDR3 contains 12 residues. The variable domain in full, completed from reference TRBV28 and TRBJ2-3, reads DVKVTQSSRYLVKRTGEKVFLECVQDMDHENMFWYRQDPGLGLRLIYFSYDVKMKEKGDIPEGYSVSREKKERFSLILESASTNQTSMYLCASSFRPDTQYFGPGTRLTVL.

The CDR3 here is CASSDGLWTEETQYF. CDR3 coding DNA: TGTGCCAGCAGCGATGGACTCTGGACGGAAGAGACCCAGTACTTC. The V and J genes are TRBV9 and TRBJ2-5, with D perhaps matching TRBD2 (5 bases). V was pared by 3 bases and J by 3 bases, with 15 bases between. CDR1 is SGDLS, CDR2 YYNGEE, per germline. This CDR3 has 15 amino acids.

This clonotype was seen ten or more times. V gene TRBV14 combines with J gene TRBJ1-1; no definite D call. Germline-derived CDR1 and CDR2 are SGHDN and FVKESK. The CDR3 is made up of 14 amino acids. V was shortened by 0 bases and J by 2 bases, with 7 bases between the two germline ends. The CDR3 coding sequence is TGTGCCAGCAGCCAAGAAACGGCAAACACTGAAGCTTTCTTT. Residues: CASSQETANTEAFF.

The CDR3 region is CASSRAGTAQETQYF. The CDR3 coding sequence is TGTGCCAGCAGCCGTGCCGGGACAGCTCAAGAGACCCAGTACTTC. The chain carries TRBV11-2 and TRBJ2-5; TRBD1 aligns across 7 bases. V trimming: 5 bases; J trimming: 2 bases; junction bases outside the gene matches: 8. The V gene's germline CDR1 is SGHAT and CDR2 FQNNGV. The CDR3 is made up of 15 amino acids.

This clonotype was counted ten times or more. The chain combines TRBV4-1 with TRBJ2-3, with TRBD2 as a possible D gene (5 bases). V lost 2 bases, J lost 0 bases, and 9 bases lay in between. Germline CDR1 is MGHRA and CDR2 is YSYEKL. CDR3 length: 15 amino acids. As DNA, the CDR3 is TGCGCCAGCAGCCAATTAGCGCAGAGCACAGATACGCAGTATTTT. It yields the protein CASSQLAQSTDTQYF.

This clonotype was recorded many times. The J gene is TRBJ2-7, the V gene TRBV19; D is possibly TRBD2 (7 bases). The CDR3 has 13 amino acids. V lost 7 bases, J lost 8 bases, and 18 bases lay in between. The germline CDR1 and CDR2 sequences are LNHDA and SQIVND (reference sequence). This CDR3 is CASNRGGLTQQYF. The CDR3 nucleotides read TGTGCCAGTAATCGCGGGGGCCTTACGCAGCAGTACTTC.

A note on this clonotype: Given a much more abundant clone one base away, this may be a read error. The chain is built from TRBV14 and TRBJ1-6; perhaps TRBD1 as D (6 bases). The CDR3 is made up of 13 amino acids. CDR1 is SGHDN, CDR2 FVKESK, per germline. The CDR3 bases are TGTGCCAGGAGCCTCAGGGGTCAATCACCCCTCCACTTT. Its translation is CARSLRGQSPLHF.

This clonotype has a count of ten or more. The chain uses TRBV27 and TRBJ2-1; 8 nucleotides align to TRBD2. In germline, CDR1 is MNHEY, CDR2 SMNVEV (reference sequence). J lost 0 bases, V lost 8 bases, and 6 bases had no gene match. CDR3 length equals 15 residues. CDR3 coding DNA: TGTGCCAGCGTCCCCGGGACTAGCTCCTACAATGAGCAGTTCTTC. Its translation: CASVPGTSSYNEQFF.

By frequency in the sample, this clonotype is medium-sized (0.01 to 0.1%). This chain links TRBV6-5 with TRBJ2-7; TRBD1 is a possible D gene (6 bases). V was cut by 10 bases and J by 3 bases, with 13 bases left in between. Looked up from germline, CDR1 is MNHEY and CDR2 is SVGAGI. CDR3 size: 12 residues. DNA for the CDR3: TGTGCCATCAAACAGGGAATCTACGAGCAGTACTTC. It codes for CAIKQGIYEQYF.

Judged by abundance, this clonotype is medium-sized (0.01 to 0.1%). V usage is TRBV5-1 and J usage is TRBJ2-5, with D possibly being TRBD2 (5 bases). Germline values: CDR1 SGHRS, CDR2 YFSETQ. With 0 bases removed from V and 2 bases from J, the gap between germline ends came to 8 bases. This CDR3 is 14 amino acids long. The CDR3 DNA is TGCGCCAGCAGCTTGGCCGGGATACAAGAGACCCAGTACTTC. Protein sequence: CASSLAGIQETQYF.

The chain has TRBV20-1 and TRBJ2-5; 14 nucleotides match TRBD2. V trimming: 5 bases; J trimming: 9 bases; junction bases outside the gene matches: 14. CDR3 length equals 16 residues. Germline V gene data show CDR1 as DFQATT and CDR2 as SNEGSKA (reference sequence). CDR3 loop: CSAPRTSGGTSRPQYF. DNA of the CDR3: TGCAGTGCTCCTAGGACTAGCGGGGGGACTTCGAGGCCCCAGTACTTC.